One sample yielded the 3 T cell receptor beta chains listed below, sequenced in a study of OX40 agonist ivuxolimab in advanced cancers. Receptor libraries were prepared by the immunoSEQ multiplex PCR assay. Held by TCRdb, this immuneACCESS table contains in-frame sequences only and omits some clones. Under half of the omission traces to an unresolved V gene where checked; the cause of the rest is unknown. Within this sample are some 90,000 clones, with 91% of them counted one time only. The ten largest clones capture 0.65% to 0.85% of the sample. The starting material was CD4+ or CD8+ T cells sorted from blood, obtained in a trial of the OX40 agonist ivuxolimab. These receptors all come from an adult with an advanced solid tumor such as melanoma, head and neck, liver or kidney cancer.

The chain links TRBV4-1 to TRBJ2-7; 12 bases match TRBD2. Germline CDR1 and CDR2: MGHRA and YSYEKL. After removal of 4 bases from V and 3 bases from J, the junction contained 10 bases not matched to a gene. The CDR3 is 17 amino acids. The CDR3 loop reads CASSRLGLAGSYYEQYF. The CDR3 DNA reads TGCGCCAGCAGCCGCCTAGGACTAGCGGGATCCTACTACGAGCAGTACTTC.

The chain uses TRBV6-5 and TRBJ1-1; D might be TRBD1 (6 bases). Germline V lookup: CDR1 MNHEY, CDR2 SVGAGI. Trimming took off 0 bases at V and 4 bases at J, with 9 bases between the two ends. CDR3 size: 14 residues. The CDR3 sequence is CASSYSFRGTEAFF. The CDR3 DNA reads TGTGCCAGCAGTTACTCGTTCAGGGGCACTGAAGCTTTCTTT.

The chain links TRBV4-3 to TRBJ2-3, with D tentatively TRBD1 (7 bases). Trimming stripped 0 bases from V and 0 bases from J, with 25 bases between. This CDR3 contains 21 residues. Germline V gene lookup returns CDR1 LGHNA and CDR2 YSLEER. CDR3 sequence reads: CASSQESSSQGGPYSTDTQYF. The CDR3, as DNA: TGCGCCAGCAGCCAAGAGTCTTCTTCGCAGGGGGGACCTTATAGCACAGATACGCAGTATTTT.